These T cell receptor beta chains were read from a single sample in a study of cytomegalovirus exposure and HLA in healthy donors. TCRdb keeps only in-frame clones here, not all; method: immunoSEQ multiplex PCR. Its table records over 100,000 clones. Sequenced: PBMCs. The receptors were sampled from a man aged 25 to 45 in good health and CMV-seronegative. The CDR3 runs from the conserved cysteine through the conserved F or W. The D gene is left open where the match is weak.

D: TRBD2
V: TRBV6-6
J: TRBJ2-1
CDR3: CASSYLAGGRDNEQFF
DNA: TGTGCCAGCAGTTACCTAGCGGGGGGGCGGGATAATGAGCAGTTCTTC

D: TRBD1
V: TRBV4-2
J: TRBJ2-7
CDR3: CASSPLGEGAPYEQYF
DNA: TGTGCCAGCAGCCCCCTAGGAGAGGGGGCCCCCTACGAGCAGTACTTC

D: TRBD2
V: TRBV14
J: TRBJ2-1
CDR3: CASSHVAGYNEQFF
DNA: TGTGCCAGCAGCCACGTAGCGGGCTACAATGAGCAGTTCTTC

D: .
V: TRBV5-1
J: TRBJ2-7
CDR3: CASAESQSYEQYF
DNA: TGCGCCAGCGCCGAGTCCCAATCCTACGAGCAGTACTTC

D: .
V: TRBV9
J: TRBJ1-1
CDR3: CASSLTAINTEAFF
DNA: TGTGCCAGCAGCTTGACAGCTATAAACACTGAAGCTTTCTTT

D: .
V: TRBV18
J: TRBJ1-2
CDR3: CASSPEDIYGYTF
DNA: TGTGCCAGCTCACCAGAGGACATCTATGGCTACACCTTC

D: TRBD2
V: TRBV6-5
J: TRBJ2-5
CDR3: CASSYRLAPPQETQYF
DNA: TGTGCCAGCAGTTACCGACTAGCGCCTCCTCAAGAGACCCAGTACTTC

D: .
V: TRBV6-5
J: TRBJ2-4
CDR3: CASTPQGAGIQYF
DNA: TGTGCCAGCACCCCACAGGGCGCTGGCATTCAGTACTTC

D: .
V: TRBV10-3
J: TRBJ1-1
CDR3: CAISDSQRNTEAFF
DNA: TGTGCCATCAGTGATTCACAGAGAAACACTGAAGCTTTCTTT

D: .
V: TRBV18
J: TRBJ1-1
CDR3: CASSPAPNRAMNTEAFF
DNA: TGTGCCAGCTCACCCGCGCCTAACAGGGCCATGAACACTGAAGCTTTCTTT

D: TRBD1
V: TRBV14
J: TRBJ1-2
CDR3: CASSQRRGLLDYGYTF
DNA: TGTGCCAGCAGCCAGCGGAGGGGGCTCCTGGACTATGGCTACACCTTC

D: TRBD1
V: TRBV28
J: TRBJ1-1
CDR3: CASSVPGQGRSEAFF
DNA: TGTGCCAGCAGCGTCCCGGGACAGGGTCGAAGTGAAGCTTTCTTT

D: .
V: TRBV9
J: TRBJ2-7
CDR3: CASSPPRDIDYEQYF
DNA: TGTGCCAGCAGCCCCCCCCGGGACATCGACTACGAGCAGTACTTC

D: TRBD1
V: TRBV5-1
J: TRBJ2-5
CDR3: CASSLVGTVQETQYF
DNA: TGCGCCAGCAGCTTGGTCGGGACAGTACAAGAGACCCAGTACTTC

D: .
V: TRBV6-5
J: TRBJ2-5
CDR3: CASSYGTSQETQYF
DNA: TGTGCCAGCAGTTACGGGACAAGCCAAGAGACCCAGTACTTC

D: TRBD2
V: TRBV9
J: TRBJ2-5
CDR3: CASSVEPSGGRGETQYF
DNA: TGTGCCAGCAGCGTAGAGCCCAGCGGGGGGCGCGGGGAGACCCAGTACTTC

D: .
V: TRBV2
J: TRBJ1-1
CDR3: CASSEGLSPNTEAFF
DNA: TGTGCCAGCAGTGAAGGACTGTCACCAAACACTGAAGCTTTCTTT

D: TRBD1
V: TRBV6-1
J: TRBJ1-2
CDR3: CASPGQNYGYTF
DNA: TGTGCCAGCCCGGGACAGAACTATGGCTACACCTTC

D: TRBD1
V: TRBV4-3
J: TRBJ1-1
CDR3: CASSEILDIGTGYGNTEAFF
DNA: TGCGCCAGCAGCGAAATCCTTGATATCGGGACAGGCTACGGGAACACTGAAGCTTTCTTT

D: TRBD2
V: TRBV5-1
J: TRBJ2-3
CDR3: CASSLALAGGLLDTQYF
DNA: TGCGCCAGCAGCTTGGCACTAGCGGGGGGGCTTCTGGATACGCAGTATTTT

D: .
V: TRBV5-1
J: TRBJ1-1
CDR3: CASSSYLYNTEAFF
DNA: TGCGCCAGCAGCTCCTACCTATACAACACTGAAGCTTTCTTT

D: .
V: TRBV9
J: TRBJ2-7
CDR3: CASSAQLDRWLGEQYF
DNA: TGTGCCAGCAGCGCCCAGCTTGACAGGTGGCTGGGCGAGCAGTACTTC

D: .
V: TRBV27
J: TRBJ2-3
CDR3: CASSFSGWGTDTQYF
DNA: TGTGCCAGCAGTTTCTCCGGGTGGGGCACAGATACGCAGTATTTT

D: .
V: TRBV7-2
J: TRBJ2-4
CDR3: CASSLTGDSAKNIQYF
DNA: TGTGCCAGCAGCTTAACAGGGGACTCGGCCAAAAACATTCAGTACTTC

D: .
V: TRBV6-5
J: TRBJ2-5
CDR3: CASSPTGTLVETQYF
DNA: TGTGCCAGCAGTCCGACAGGGACTCTGGTGGAGACCCAGTACTTC

D: .
V: TRBV5-4
J: TRBJ2-1
CDR3: CASSLDQGSYNEQFF
DNA: TGTGCCAGCAGCTTGGATCAGGGCTCCTACAATGAGCAGTTCTTC

D: TRBD1
V: TRBV7-8
J: TRBJ2-1
CDR3: CASTAGGQSSYNEQFF
DNA: TGTGCCAGCACCGCAGGGGGACAGAGCTCCTACAATGAGCAGTTCTTC

D: .
V: TRBV9
J: TRBJ1-1
CDR3: CASSSNPRRGPEAFF
DNA: TGTGCCAGCAGCTCTAACCCCAGGAGGGGCCCTGAAGCTTTCTTT

D: .
V: TRBV27
J: TRBJ1-2
CDR3: CASSLLPLGRREVNYGYTF
DNA: TGTGCCAGCAGTTTACTTCCCCTTGGACGCAGGGAGGTTAACTATGGCTACACCTTC

D: TRBD1
V: TRBV30
J: TRBJ1-1
CDR3: CAWRRGQGNTEAFF
DNA: TGTGCCTGGAGGAGGGGACAGGGCAACACTGAAGCTTTCTTT